This passage covers 29 T cell receptor beta chains from one sample sequenced in a study of cytomegalovirus exposure and HLA in healthy donors. PCR amplification relied on 60 Vbeta primers (plus 13 Jbeta primers). This table comes from immunoSEQ multiplex PCR, and its TCRdb copy is limited to in-frame clones, with some not included. This table has under 100,000 clones, around 77% appearing once. Material: PBMCs. The source is a middle-aged man in good health and CMV-seronegative.

There are a few counts of this clone. V gene TRBV5-1 combines with J gene TRBJ1-5, with D unclear. Per the germline V gene, CDR1 is SGHRS and CDR2 is YFSETQ. CDR3 length: 14 residues. The germline V and J ends were trimmed by 1 base and 2 bases, with 7 bases remaining between them. The CDR3 DNA follows: TGCGCCAGCAGCTTGTCCGGGGGCAATCAGCCCCAGCATTTT. Translation: CASSLSGGNQPQHF.

Only a few counts were recorded for this clone. The chain is built from TRBV4-2 and TRBJ2-6, with 8 bases identical to TRBD1. The CDR3 runs 16 residues. V dropped 0 bases and J dropped 3; count of bases not matched to a gene: 1. Germline V lookup: CDR1 LGHNA, CDR2 YNFKEQ. The CDR3 loop reads CASSQDGTGGANVLTF. DNA of the CDR3: TGTGCCAGCAGCCAAGATGGGACAGGTGGGGCCAACGTCCTGACTTTC.

This clone turned up a few times. This chain connects TRBV6-1 to TRBJ2-1; D might be TRBD2 (7 bases). Germline CDR1 and CDR2: MNHNS and SASEGT. This CDR3 has 16 amino acids. Trimming took 0 bases from V and 4 from J, leaving 13 bases between them. CDR3 region: CASSEAHGGLYNEQFF. The CDR3 DNA follows: TGTGCCAGCAGTGAAGCGCACGGGGGGCTATACAATGAGCAGTTCTTC.

The rearrangement joins TRBV9 to TRBJ2-3; D is perhaps TRBD2 (5 bases). V shed 5 bases and J shed 5 bases, with 12 bases lying between them. CDR3 length equals 13 residues. Germline loops: CDR1 SGDLS, CDR2 YYNGEE. DNA for the CDR3: TGTGCCAGCAGACCCGACGGGGAAGATACGCAGTATTTT. Its protein is CASRPDGEDTQYF.

This clone appeared a single time. The chain is built from TRBV18 and TRBJ1-1; D remains ambiguous. There are 14 residues in the CDR3. The V and J ends lost 2 bases and 1 base respectively, with 8 bases between them. Germline loops: CDR1 KGHSH, CDR2 LQKENI. CDR3 sequence: CASSPYYANTEAFF. As DNA, the CDR3 is TGTGCCAGCTCACCATACTACGCGAACACTGAAGCTTTCTTT.

This sequence joins TRBV11-3 and TRBJ1-2, with 8 positions matching TRBD1. This CDR3 is 16 amino acids long. CDR1 and CDR2 (germline): SGHNT, YENEEA. J lost 4 bases, V lost 0 bases, and 7 bases had no gene match. The CDR3 DNA sequence: TGTGCCAGCAGCTTAGATACGGGGACAGGAACCTATGGCTACACCTTC. Its protein product is CASSLDTGTGTYGYTF. The variable domain in full, with the rest retrieved from reference TRBV11-3 and TRBJ1-2, is EAGVVQSPRYKIIEKKQPVAFWCNPISGHNTLYWYLQNLGQGPELLIRYENEEAVDDSQLPKDRFSAERLKGVDSTLKIQPAELGDSAVYLCASSLDTGTGTYGYTFGSGTRLTVV.

The V and J genes are TRBV18 and TRBJ1-5, with 7 bases matching TRBD1. The J segment lost 5 bases and the V segment lost 4 bases, leaving 2 bases of the junction unmatched. The CDR3 has 13 residues. Germline loops: CDR1 KGHSH, CDR2 LQKENI. The CDR3 sequence is CASSLTGDQPQHF. CDR3 bases: TGTGCCAGCTCACTAACAGGGGATCAGCCCCAGCATTTT. Supplemented by reference TRBV18 and TRBJ1-5, the full variable domain reads NAGVMQNPRHLVRRRGQEARLRCSPMKGHSHVYWYRQLPEEGLKFMVYLQKENIIDESGMPKERFSAEFPKEGPSILRIQQVVRGDSAAYFCASSLTGDQPQHFGDGTRLSIL.

J is TRBJ1-2 and V is TRBV27, with 7 bases aligning to TRBD1. The CDR3 extends over 16 amino acids. Germline assignment: CDR1 MNHEY and CDR2 SMNVEV (reference sequence). After removal of 6 bases from V and 0 bases from J, the junction contained 10 bases not matched to a gene. The CDR3 here is CASRSPEGTANYGYTF. The CDR3 DNA follows: TGTGCCAGCAGGTCTCCCGAGGGGACAGCTAACTATGGCTACACCTTC.

This rearrangement joins TRBV4-3 to TRBJ1-2; 9 bases are a match to TRBD1. Germline V gene lookup returns CDR1 LGHNA and CDR2 YSLEER. The CDR3 spans 15 residues. V lost 4 bases, J lost 2 bases, and 5 bases stayed unmatched. Here the CDR3 DNA reads TGCGCCAGCAGCCTTACAGGGGGCGCGAACTATGGCTACACCTTC. The encoded protein is CASSLTGGANYGYTF.

This clone has a single count. The chain joins TRBV15 to TRBJ1-2; the D is unclear. V was trimmed by 0 bases and J by 0 bases, leaving 8 bases between them. The CDR3 has 15 amino acids. CDR1 and CDR2 from the germline V gene are LNHNV and YYDKDF (reference sequence). Here the CDR3 reads CATSRDNSPNYGYTF. For the CDR3, the DNA is TGTGCCACCAGCAGAGATAACAGTCCTAACTATGGCTACACCTTC.

In DNA, the CDR3 is TGTGCCGGGAAAGGGGGAGATGAGCAGTTCTTC. Its translation is CAGKGGDEQFF. The chain joins TRBV28 to TRBJ2-1, with a possible D match to TRBD1 (6 bases). This CDR3 has 11 amino acids. Trimming stripped 11 bases from V and 8 bases from J, with 13 bases between. Germline V gene sequence: CDR1 MDHEN, CDR2 SYDVKM. Complete variable domain (other parts from reference TRBV28 and TRBJ2-1): DVKVTQSSRYLVKRTGEKVFLECVQDMDHENMFWYRQDPGLGLRLIYFSYDVKMKEKGDIPEGYSVSREKKERFSLILESASTNQTSMYLCAGKGGDEQFFGPGTRLTVL.

This rearrangement joins TRBV10-3 to TRBJ2-2; 8 bases map to TRBD2. The CDR3 extends over 14 amino acids. CDR1 and CDR2 from the germline V gene are ENHRY and SYGVKD. The V and J ends lost 10 bases and 2 bases, in that order; junction bases with no gene match: 6. The CDR3 sequence: CATRGGPNTGELFF. Here the CDR3 DNA reads TGTGCCACTCGGGGGGGGCCTAACACCGGGGAGCTGTTTTTT.

The genes are TRBV14 and TRBJ2-7; the D gene is possibly TRBD2 (5 bases). The CDR3 is 17 amino acids. V was shortened by 3 bases and J by 1 base, with 19 bases between the two germline ends. The V gene's germline CDR1 is SGHDN and CDR2 FVKESK. The CDR3 DNA follows: TGTGCCAGCAGCCATCCTCGGAGGTTTTCCCAGTCCTACGAGCAGTACTTC. Protein sequence: CASSHPRRFSQSYEQYF.

The chain couples TRBV5-1 to TRBJ2-2; 11 bases map to TRBD1. CDR1 and CDR2 (germline): SGHRS, YFSETQ. The CDR3 consists of 17 residues. Trimming cost V 4 bases and J 5 bases; bases outside gene matches: 10. CDR3 nucleotide sequence: TGCGCCAGCAGCGGCCTGACCGGGACAGGGGGTACCGGGGAGCTGTTTTTT. Translation gives CASSGLTGTGGTGELFF. The full variable domain, in which reference TRBV5-1 and TRBJ2-2 provide the parts outside the CDR3, is KAGVTQTPRYLIKTRGQQVTLSCSPISGHRSVSWYQQTPGQGLQFLFEYFSETQRNKGNFPGRFSGRQFSNSRSEMNVSTLELGDSALYLCASSGLTGTGGTGELFFGEGSRLTVL.

The chain recombines TRBV5-1 with TRBJ1-6; D possibly corresponds to TRBD1 (6 bases). V lost 3 bases to trimming and J lost 8 bases, with 15 bases between them. CDR1 is SGHRS, CDR2 YFSETQ, per germline. The CDR3 has 15 residues. The CDR3 DNA is TGCGCCAGCAGCTACACAGGGACGGTGGATTCACCCCTCCACTTT. Encoded protein: CASSYTGTVDSPLHF.

This clone was counted a few times. The chain is built from TRBV10-3 and TRBJ1-2; D might be TRBD1 (6 bases). Germline assignment: CDR1 ENHRY and CDR2 SYGVKD. The length of the CDR3 is 15 residues. V lost 0 bases and J 7 bases, leaving 15 bases between the germline ends. CDR3 sequence reads: CAISESRGAGVGYTF. The CDR3 nucleotides are TGTGCCATCAGTGAGTCACGAGGTGCAGGGGTTGGCTACACCTTC.

Note on this clone: The junction shows a germline mismatch at one end, possibly a read error. The chain joins TRBV7-9 to TRBJ1-1; TRBD1 agrees at 7 bases. Germline lookup yields CDR1 SEHNR and CDR2 FQNEAQ (reference sequence). There are 16 residues in the CDR3. The CDR3 spells CSSSLTTGVVNTEAFF. The CDR3, as DNA: TGTTCCAGCAGCTTAACCACAGGGGTGGTGAACACTGAAGCTTTCTTT.

The rearrangement joins TRBV27 to TRBJ2-2; TRBD2 might be the D (5 bases). The germline V and J ends were trimmed by 6 bases and 5 bases, with 13 bases remaining between them. This CDR3 contains 14 residues. In germline, CDR1 is MNHEY, CDR2 SMNVEV (reference sequence). Here the CDR3 DNA reads TGTGCCAGCAGACGGGGTATCTCGACCGGGGAGCTGTTTTTT. This gives the protein CASRRGISTGELFF.

The rearrangement links TRBV19 to TRBJ1-3; TRBD1 matches at 7 bases. Germline-derived CDR1 and CDR2 are LNHDA and SQIVND (reference sequence). V dropped 6 bases and J dropped 0; count of bases not matched to a gene: 5. This CDR3 has 15 amino acids. This chain's CDR3 is CASRPGQSSGNTIYF. The CDR3 DNA follows: TGTGCCAGTAGGCCGGGACAGAGCTCTGGAAACACCATATATTTT.

The CDR3 DNA reads as TGTGCCAGTAGTCCCGCCTTTGCTAACAATGAGCAGTTCTTC. It translates to CASSPAFANNEQFF. J is TRBJ2-1 and V is TRBV19; D remains unclear. Germline assignment: CDR1 LNHDA and CDR2 SQIVND (reference sequence). The CDR3 consists of 14 residues. V was clipped by 5 bases and J by 5 bases, with 13 bases between them.

Comment on this clone: One junction end disagrees with the germline gene, perhaps due to a read error. The same CDR3 can be traced to other DNA sequences in this sample. This chain links TRBV5-1 with TRBJ2-3, with D possibly being TRBD2 (6 bases). Germline CDR1 and CDR2: SGHRS and YFSETQ. CDR3 length equals 16 residues. The CDR3 protein is CASSSGSGFSTDTQYF. The CDR3 region has the DNA TGTGCCAGCAGCTCAGGGAGCGGGTTTTCGACAGATACGCAGTATTTT.

This clone was counted only a few times. V and J are TRBV6-5 and TRBJ1-6, with 9 bases matching TRBD1. Unmatched junction bases numbered 8, after V lost 5 bases and J lost 9 bases. The CDR3 runs to 15 residues. Germline CDR1 reads MNHEY; CDR2 reads SVGAGI. CDR3 nucleotide sequence: TGTGCCAGCAGTCCGACAGGGGGTTTGGGTTCACCCCTCCACTTT. Its translation: CASSPTGGLGSPLHF.

This clone was counted between two and nine times. V is TRBV12-2 and J is TRBJ1-3. TRBV12-2 is designated a pseudogene. This CDR3 has 18 amino acids. The CDR3 DNA sequence: TGTGCAAGTCGCTTAGAGTCGGCTGGGACTTACGCTGGAAACACCATATATTTT. Translation gives CASRLESAGTYAGNTIYF.

The genes are TRBV2 and TRBJ2-3, with 11 positions matching TRBD2. The V segment lost 6 bases and the J segment 5 bases; nucleotides outside the gene matches: 1. This CDR3 is built from 13 residues. From germline, CDR1 is SNHLY and CDR2 FYNNEI. CDR3 protein: CASSGTSGDTQYF. The CDR3 DNA follows: TGTGCCAGCAGCGGGACTAGCGGAGATACGCAGTATTTT.

The CDR3 DNA sequence: TGTGCCATCAGTGTAAAGGAGGGGAACACTGAAGCTTTCTTT. This gives the protein CAISVKEGNTEAFF. The chain carries TRBV10-3 and TRBJ1-1; no clear D. The ends were cut back, 4 bases at V and 1 base at J, with 10 bases in the middle. Per the germline V gene, CDR1 is ENHRY and CDR2 is SYGVKD. This CDR3 is built from 14 residues.

In its sample, this clone was seen a few times. The chain joins TRBV11-2 to TRBJ1-2, with D uncertain. Germline V CDR1 and CDR2: SGHAT, FQNNGV. Trimming stripped 1 base from V and 4 bases from J, with 10 bases between. There are 14 residues in the CDR3. CDR3 bases: TGTGCCAGCAGCTTAGGACATCCAGCCTATGGCTACACCTTC. This gives the protein CASSLGHPAYGYTF.

J is TRBJ2-2 and V is TRBV5-5; D may be TRBD1 (6 bases). With 3 bases removed from V and 0 bases from J, the gap between germline ends came to 12 bases. Germline-derived CDR1 and CDR2 are SGHKS and YYEKEE (reference sequence). The CDR3 covers 16 residues. The CDR3 spells CASSYTGTTNTGELFF. In nucleotides, the CDR3 is TGTGCCAGCAGCTATACCGGGACAACGAACACCGGGGAGCTGTTTTTT.

The CDR3 reads CASSLPPGHRYTF. DNA for the CDR3: TGTGCCAGCAGCTTGCCTCCGGGACACCGCTACACCTTC. The rearrangement uses TRBV5-4 and TRBJ1-2, with a tentative D call TRBD1 (6 bases). Trimming took off 1 base at V and 9 bases at J, with 13 bases between the two ends. This CDR3 has 13 residues. The germline V gene has CDR1 SGHNT and CDR2 YYREEE (reference sequence). Combining the CDR3 with reference TRBV5-4 and TRBJ1-2 gives the whole variable domain ETGVTQSPTHLIKTRGQQVTLRCSSQSGHNTVSWYQQALGQGPQFIFQYYREEENGRGNFPPRFSGLQFPNYSSELNVNALELDDSALYLCASSLPPGHRYTFGSGTRLTVV.

V is TRBV4-1 and J is TRBJ2-1, with 14 bases identical to TRBD2. Germline V gene lookup returns CDR1 MGHRA and CDR2 YSYEKL. The V and J ends lost 5 bases and 5 bases, in that order; junction bases with no gene match: 8. The CDR3 runs to 17 residues. The CDR3 is CASSIRLAGGRDNEQFF. The CDR3 DNA reads TGCGCCAGCAGCATCCGACTAGCGGGGGGGCGGGACAATGAGCAGTTCTTC.